This TCR beta chain was captured in a study of CD8+ T cells in alopecia areata. RNA was isolated and reverse transcribed to cDNA, the sequencing template. TCRdb's table, derived via immunoSEQ multiplex PCR, lists solely in-frame clones and lacks some. The sample lists 130,000 to 150,000 clones, roughly half seen once, with roughly 0.92% in the top ten. Trimming at V came to 0 bases and at J to 5 bases, leaving 11 bases not matched to a gene. The CDR3 runs 17 residues. Per germline, CDR1 MNHEY and CDR2 SMNVEV (reference sequence). The chain recombines TRBV27 with TRBJ2-5; TRBD1 agrees at 8 bases. This clonotype originated in a human donor with alopecia areata. Material: CD4+ T cells sorted from blood, obtained at week 0. The CDR3, as DNA: TGTGCCAGCAGTTTATCCCCAGCAGGGGGCTCGAGGGAGACCCAGTACTTC. Translating it yields CASSLSPAGGSRETQYF.